This TCR beta chain comes out of a study of CD8 T cells in Susac syndrome. Random hexamers primed reverse transcription of about 0.45 to 1 ug RNA. Amplification of the TCR beta CDR3 was carried out by immunoSEQ multiplex PCR, which spanned a total of 54 Vbeta and 13 Jbeta segments. TCRdb called the immunoSEQ multiplex PCR reads again in MiXCR, with one record for every CDR3 protein. There are 160,000 or so distinct CDR3 sequences in the sample; approximately 94% occur only once, and about 0.089% lies in the top ten. TCR beta sequencing covered blood CD8+ and CD4+ T cells. In contrast to the negatively isolated CD8+ and CD4+ T cells, TEMRA cells were FACS-enriched. The CDR3 length is 18 residues. V was trimmed by 0 bases and J by 5 bases, leaving 21 bases between them. Germline loops: CDR1 LGHDT, CDR2 YNNKEL (reference sequence). General study points: That the number of individuals in its TCR sequencing and HLA analysis was relatively small was acknowledged by the study.

A note on this clonotype: The antigen is undetermined.

Sequencing used CD4+ T cells from PBMCs. The chain carries TRBV3-1 and TRBJ2-3; D is ambiguous. The TCR sequence derives from a human donor with multiple sclerosis. The CDR3 DNA reads TGTGCCAGCAGCCAAGATCACCCGGCCTCTACGGTGGGAGATACGCAGTATTTT. It yields the protein CASSQDHPASTVGDTQYF.